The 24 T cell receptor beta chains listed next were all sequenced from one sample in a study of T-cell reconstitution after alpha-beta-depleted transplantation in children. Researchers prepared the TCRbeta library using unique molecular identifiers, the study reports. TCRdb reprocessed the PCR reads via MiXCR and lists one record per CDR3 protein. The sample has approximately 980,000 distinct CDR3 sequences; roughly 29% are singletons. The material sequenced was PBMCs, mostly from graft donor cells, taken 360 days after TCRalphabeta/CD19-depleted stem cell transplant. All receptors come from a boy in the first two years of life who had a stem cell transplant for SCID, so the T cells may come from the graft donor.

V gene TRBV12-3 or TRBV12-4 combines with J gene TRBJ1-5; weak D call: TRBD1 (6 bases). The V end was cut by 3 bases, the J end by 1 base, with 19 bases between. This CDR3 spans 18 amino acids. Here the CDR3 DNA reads TGTGCCAGCAGTTTTTCGGGCGGGACAAAGGGGAGCAATCAGCCCCAGCATTTT. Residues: CASSFSGGTKGSNQPQHF.

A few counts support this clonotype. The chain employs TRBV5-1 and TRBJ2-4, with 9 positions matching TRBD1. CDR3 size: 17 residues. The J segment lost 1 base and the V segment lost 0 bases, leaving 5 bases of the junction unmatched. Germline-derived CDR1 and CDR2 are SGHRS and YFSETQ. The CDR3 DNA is TGCGCCAGCAGCTTGGCTGGAGGACAGGGGGCCAAAAACATTCAGTACTTC. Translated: CASSLAGGQGAKNIQYF.

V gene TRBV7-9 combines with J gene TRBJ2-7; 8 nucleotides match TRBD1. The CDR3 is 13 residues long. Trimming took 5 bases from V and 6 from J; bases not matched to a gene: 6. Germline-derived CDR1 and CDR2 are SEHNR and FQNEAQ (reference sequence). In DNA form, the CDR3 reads TGTGCCAGCAGCCGCCGACAGGGGATCGAGCAGTACTTC. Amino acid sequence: CASSRRQGIEQYF.

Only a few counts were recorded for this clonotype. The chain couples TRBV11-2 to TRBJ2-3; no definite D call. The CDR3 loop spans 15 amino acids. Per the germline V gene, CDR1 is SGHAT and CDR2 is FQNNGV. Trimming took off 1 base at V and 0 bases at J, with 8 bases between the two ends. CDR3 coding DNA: TGTGCCAGCAGCTTAGTGCAGCTGAGCACAGATACGCAGTATTTT. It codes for CASSLVQLSTDTQYF.

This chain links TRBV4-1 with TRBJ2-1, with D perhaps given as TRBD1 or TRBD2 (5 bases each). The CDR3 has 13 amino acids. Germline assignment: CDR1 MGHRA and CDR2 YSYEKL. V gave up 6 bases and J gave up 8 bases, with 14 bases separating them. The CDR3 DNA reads TGCGCCAGCAGGGGGGTCGCAAAGGATGAGCAGTTCTTC. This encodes CASRGVAKDEQFF.

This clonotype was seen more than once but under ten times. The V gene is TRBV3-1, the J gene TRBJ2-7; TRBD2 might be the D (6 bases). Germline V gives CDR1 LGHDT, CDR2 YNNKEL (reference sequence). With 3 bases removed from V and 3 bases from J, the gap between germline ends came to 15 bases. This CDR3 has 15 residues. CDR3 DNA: TGTGCCAGCAGCCATAGCGGACGGTACAACTACGAGCAGTACTTC. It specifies CASSHSGRYNYEQYF.

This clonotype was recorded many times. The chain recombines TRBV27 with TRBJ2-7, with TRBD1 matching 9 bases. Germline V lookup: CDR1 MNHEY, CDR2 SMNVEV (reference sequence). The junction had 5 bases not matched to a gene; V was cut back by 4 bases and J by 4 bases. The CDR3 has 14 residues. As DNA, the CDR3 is TGTGCCAGCAGTTGGGGGACAGGGACTTACGAGCAGTACTTC. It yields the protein CASSWGTGTYEQYF.

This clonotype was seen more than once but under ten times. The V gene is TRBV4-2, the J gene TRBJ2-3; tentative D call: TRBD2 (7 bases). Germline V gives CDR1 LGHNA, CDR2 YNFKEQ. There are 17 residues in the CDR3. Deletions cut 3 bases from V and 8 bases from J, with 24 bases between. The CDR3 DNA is TGTGCCAGCAGCCAGTACAAGGGGGTTAGCGGGCCCGGTACGCAGTATTTT. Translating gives CASSQYKGVSGPGTQYF.

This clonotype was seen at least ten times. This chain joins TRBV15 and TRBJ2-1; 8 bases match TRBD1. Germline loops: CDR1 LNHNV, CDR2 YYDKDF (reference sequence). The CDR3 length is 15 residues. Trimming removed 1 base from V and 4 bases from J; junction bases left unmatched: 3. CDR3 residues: CATSRVRQGYNEQFF. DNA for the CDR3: TGTGCCACCAGCAGAGTCCGACAGGGGTACAATGAGCAGTTCTTC.

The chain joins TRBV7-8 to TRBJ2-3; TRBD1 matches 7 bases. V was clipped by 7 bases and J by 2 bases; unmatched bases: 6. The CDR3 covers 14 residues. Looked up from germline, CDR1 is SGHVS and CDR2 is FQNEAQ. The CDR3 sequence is CASTQQGTTDTQYF. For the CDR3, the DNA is TGTGCCAGCACCCAACAGGGGACCACAGATACGCAGTATTTT.

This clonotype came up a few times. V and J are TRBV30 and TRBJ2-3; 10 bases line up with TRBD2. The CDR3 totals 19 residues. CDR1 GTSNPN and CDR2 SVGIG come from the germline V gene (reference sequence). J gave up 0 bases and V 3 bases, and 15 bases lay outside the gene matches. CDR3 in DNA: TGTGCCTGGAGGCGGGAAACTAGCGGGGATTCAACTAGCACAGATACGCAGTATTTT. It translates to CAWRRETSGDSTSTDTQYF.

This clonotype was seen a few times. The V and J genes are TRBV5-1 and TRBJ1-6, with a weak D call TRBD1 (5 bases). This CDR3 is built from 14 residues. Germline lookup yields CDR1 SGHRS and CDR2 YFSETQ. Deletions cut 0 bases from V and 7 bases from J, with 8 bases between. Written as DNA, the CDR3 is TGCGCCAGCAGCTTGGAGGGGTTAAATTCACCCCTCCACTTT. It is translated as CASSLEGLNSPLHF.

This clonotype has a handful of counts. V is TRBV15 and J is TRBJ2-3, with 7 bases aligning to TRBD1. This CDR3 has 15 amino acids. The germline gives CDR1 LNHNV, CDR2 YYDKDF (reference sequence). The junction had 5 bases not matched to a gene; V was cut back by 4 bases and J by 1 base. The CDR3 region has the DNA TGTGCCACCAGCACCCGACAGGGTGGCACAGATACGCAGTATTTT. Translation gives CATSTRQGGTDTQYF.

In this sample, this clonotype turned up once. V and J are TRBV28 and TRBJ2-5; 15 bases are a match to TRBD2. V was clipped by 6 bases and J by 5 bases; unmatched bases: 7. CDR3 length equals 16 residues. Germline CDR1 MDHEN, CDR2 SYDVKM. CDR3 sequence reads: CASRRGTSGGRETQYF. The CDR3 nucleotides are TGTGCCAGCAGACGCGGGACTAGCGGGGGGCGGGAGACCCAGTACTTC.

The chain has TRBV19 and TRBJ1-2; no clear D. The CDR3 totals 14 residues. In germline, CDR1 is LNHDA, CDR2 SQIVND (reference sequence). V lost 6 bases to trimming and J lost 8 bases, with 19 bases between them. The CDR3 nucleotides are TGTGCCAGTAGGGTCGCCGGGCCCCATTTGGGCTACACCTTC. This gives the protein CASRVAGPHLGYTF.

This CDR3 is CSATQGSNQPQHF. In DNA form, the CDR3 reads TGCAGTGCTACACAGGGGAGCAATCAGCCCCAGCATTTT. The V call is TRBV20-1, the J call TRBJ1-5, with 7 bases identical to TRBD1. Germline CDR1 is DFQATT and CDR2 is SNEGSKA (reference sequence). The junction had 1 base not matched to a gene; V was cut back by 4 bases and J by 1 base. CDR3 length: 13 residues.

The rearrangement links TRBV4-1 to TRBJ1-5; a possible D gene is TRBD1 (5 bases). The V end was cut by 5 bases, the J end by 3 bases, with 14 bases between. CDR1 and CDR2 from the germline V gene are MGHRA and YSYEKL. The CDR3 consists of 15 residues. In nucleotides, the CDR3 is TGCGCCAGCAGCACAGCTGACAGCGCCAATCAGCCCCAGCATTTT. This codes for CASSTADSANQPQHF.

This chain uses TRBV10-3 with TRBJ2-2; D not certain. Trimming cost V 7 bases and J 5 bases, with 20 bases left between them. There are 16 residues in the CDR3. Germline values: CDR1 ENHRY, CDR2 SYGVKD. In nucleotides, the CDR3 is TGTGCCATCACCTCTCCCCTGGCAGGACGAACCGGGGAGCTGTTTTTT. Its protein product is CAITSPLAGRTGELFF.

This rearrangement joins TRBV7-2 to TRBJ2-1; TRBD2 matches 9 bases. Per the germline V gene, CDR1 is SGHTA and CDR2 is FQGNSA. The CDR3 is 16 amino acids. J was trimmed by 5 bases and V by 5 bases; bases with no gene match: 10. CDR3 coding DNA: TGTGCCAGCAGCGACCCCGGAGTAGCGGGGGACAATGAGCAGTTCTTC. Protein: CASSDPGVAGDNEQFF.

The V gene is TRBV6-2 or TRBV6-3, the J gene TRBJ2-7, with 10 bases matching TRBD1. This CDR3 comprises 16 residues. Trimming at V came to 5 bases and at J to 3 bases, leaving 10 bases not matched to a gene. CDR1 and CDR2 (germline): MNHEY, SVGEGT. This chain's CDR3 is CASSNRPGQGIYEQYF. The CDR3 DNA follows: TGTGCCAGCAGTAATAGGCCGGGACAGGGGATCTACGAGCAGTACTTC.

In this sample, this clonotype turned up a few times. CDR3 sequence: CASSSRQGAYGYTF. In DNA, the CDR3 is TGCGCCAGCAGCTCTCGACAGGGGGCCTATGGCTACACCTTC. V gene TRBV5-1 combines with J gene TRBJ1-2; 10 nucleotides agree with TRBD1. Germline V gives CDR1 SGHRS, CDR2 YFSETQ. V dropped 3 bases and J dropped 4; count of bases not matched to a gene: 3. CDR3 length equals 14 residues.

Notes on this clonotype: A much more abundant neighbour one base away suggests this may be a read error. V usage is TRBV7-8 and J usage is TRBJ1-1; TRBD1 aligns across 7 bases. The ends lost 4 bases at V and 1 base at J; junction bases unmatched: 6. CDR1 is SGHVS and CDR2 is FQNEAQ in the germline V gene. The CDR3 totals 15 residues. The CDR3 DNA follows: TGTGCCAGCAGCTCGTACGGGACAGCGAACACTGAAGCTTTCTTT. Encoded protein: CASSSYGTANTEAFF.

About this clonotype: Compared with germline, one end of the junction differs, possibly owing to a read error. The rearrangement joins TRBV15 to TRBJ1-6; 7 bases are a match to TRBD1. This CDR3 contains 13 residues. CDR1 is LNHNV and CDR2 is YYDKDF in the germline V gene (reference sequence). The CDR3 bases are TGTGCCACCACCAGAGCAGGGGGTTCACCCCTCCACTTT. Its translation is CATTRAGGSPLHF. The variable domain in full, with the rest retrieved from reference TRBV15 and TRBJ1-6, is DAMVIQNPRYQVTQFGKPVTLSCSQTLNHNVMYWYQQKSSQAPKLLFHYYDKDFNNEADTPDNFQSRRPNTSFCFLDIRSPGLGDTAMYLCATTRAGGSPLHFGNGTRLTVT.

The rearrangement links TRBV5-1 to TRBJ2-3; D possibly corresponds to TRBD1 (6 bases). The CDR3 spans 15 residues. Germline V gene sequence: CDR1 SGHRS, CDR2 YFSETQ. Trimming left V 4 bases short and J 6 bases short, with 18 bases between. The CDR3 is CASSTGTVDVDTQYF. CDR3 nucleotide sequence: TGCGCCAGCAGCACAGGGACCGTGGATGTGGATACGCAGTATTTT.